This paragraph reports one TCR beta chain. The antigen remains undetermined. A second PCR of about 6 to 11 cycles used a sample-barcoded 5' primer and a J-beta primer mix. TCRdb analysed the 5' RACE reads with MiXCR anew, one entry per CDR3 protein. Of approximately 1,000,000 distinct CDR3 sequences in the sample, 35% to 40% are singletons; the top ten hold about an eighth. This CDR3 has 10 amino acids. Between the trimmed V and J ends, which lost 6 bases and 5 bases, there was a span of 5 bases. Germline V gene sequence: CDR1 DFQATT, CDR2 SNEGSKA (reference sequence). This entry comes from a study of blood T cells in healthy people across ages. Findings and limits, study-wide: CMV status of donors was unknown, possibly confounding expanded clonotype changes. The long-lived group displayed more naive CD4+ cells, plus higher diversity, than the aged donors did.

This clonotype was sampled from a man between 18 and 35 years old in good health. This chain uses TRBV20-1 with TRBJ2-1, with no clear D. Sequencing was performed on blood. CDR3 in amino acids: CSAAHNEQFF. CDR3 sequence (DNA): TGCAGTGCCGCACACAATGAGCAGTTCTTC.